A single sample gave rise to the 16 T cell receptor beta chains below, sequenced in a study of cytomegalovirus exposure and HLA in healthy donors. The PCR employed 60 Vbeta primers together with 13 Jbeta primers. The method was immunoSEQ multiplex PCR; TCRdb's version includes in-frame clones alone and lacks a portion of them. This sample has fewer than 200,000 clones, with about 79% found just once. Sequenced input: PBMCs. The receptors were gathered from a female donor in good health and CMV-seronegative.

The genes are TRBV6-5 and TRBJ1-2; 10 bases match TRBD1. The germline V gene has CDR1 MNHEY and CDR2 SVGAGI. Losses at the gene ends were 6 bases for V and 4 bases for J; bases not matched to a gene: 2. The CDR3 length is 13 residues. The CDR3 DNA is TGTGCCAGCAGCAGGGACAGGGGCTATGGCTACACCTTC. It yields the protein CASSRDRGYGYTF.

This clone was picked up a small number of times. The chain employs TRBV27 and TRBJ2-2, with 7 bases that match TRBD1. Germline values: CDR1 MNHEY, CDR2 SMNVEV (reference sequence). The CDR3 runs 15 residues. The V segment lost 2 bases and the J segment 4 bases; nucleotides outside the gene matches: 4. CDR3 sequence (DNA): TGTGCCAGCAGTTTAGCACAGGGGTCCACCGGGGAGCTGTTTTTT. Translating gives CASSLAQGSTGELFF.

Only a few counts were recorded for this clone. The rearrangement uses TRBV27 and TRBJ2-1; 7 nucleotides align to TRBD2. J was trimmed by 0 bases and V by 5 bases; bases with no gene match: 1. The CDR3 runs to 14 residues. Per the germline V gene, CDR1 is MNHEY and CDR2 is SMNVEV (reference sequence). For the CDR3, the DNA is TGTGCCAGCAGTAAGCGGGGCTCCTACAATGAGCAGTTCTTC. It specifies CASSKRGSYNEQFF.

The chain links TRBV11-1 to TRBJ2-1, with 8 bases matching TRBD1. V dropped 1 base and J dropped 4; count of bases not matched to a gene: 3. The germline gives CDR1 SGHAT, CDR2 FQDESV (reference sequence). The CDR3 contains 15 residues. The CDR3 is CASSLGRGLYNEQFF. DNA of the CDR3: TGTGCCAGCAGCTTAGGCAGGGGGCTTTACAATGAGCAGTTCTTC. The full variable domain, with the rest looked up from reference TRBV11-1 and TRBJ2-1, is EAEVAQSPRYKITEKSQAVAFWCDPISGHATLYWYRQILGQGPELLVQFQDESVVDDSQLPKDRFSAERLKGVDSTLKIQPAELGDSAMYLCASSLGRGLYNEQFFGPGTRLTVL.

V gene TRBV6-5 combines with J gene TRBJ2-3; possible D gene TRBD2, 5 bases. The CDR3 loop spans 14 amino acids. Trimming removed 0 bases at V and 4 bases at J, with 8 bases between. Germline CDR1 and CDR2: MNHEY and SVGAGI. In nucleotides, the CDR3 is TGTGCCAGCAGTTACTCGAGAGGGTCAGATACGCAGTATTTT. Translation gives CASSYSRGSDTQYF.

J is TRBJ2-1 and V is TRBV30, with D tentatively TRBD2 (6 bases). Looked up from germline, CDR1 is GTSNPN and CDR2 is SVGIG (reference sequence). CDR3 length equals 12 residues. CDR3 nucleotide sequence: TGTGCTTGGGGACTCTCCTACAATGAGCAGTTCTTC. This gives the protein CAWGLSYNEQFF.

The CDR3 reads CASQIAGSSYNEQFF. The CDR3 coding sequence is TGTGCCAGCCAGATAGCGGGGTCGTCCTACAATGAGCAGTTCTTC. The V gene is TRBV5-6, the J gene TRBJ2-1, with 8 bases identical to TRBD2. This CDR3 contains 15 residues. After removal of 7 bases from V and 1 base from J, the junction contained 7 bases not matched to a gene. Germline-derived CDR1 and CDR2 are SGHDT and YYEEEE.

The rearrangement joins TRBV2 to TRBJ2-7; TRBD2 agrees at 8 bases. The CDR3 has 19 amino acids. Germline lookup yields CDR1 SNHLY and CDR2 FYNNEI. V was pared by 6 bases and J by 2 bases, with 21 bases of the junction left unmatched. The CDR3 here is CASSGPGLGGGRRAYEQYF. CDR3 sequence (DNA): TGTGCCAGCAGCGGACCCGGCCTTGGCGGGGGGCGTCGGGCCTACGAGCAGTACTTC. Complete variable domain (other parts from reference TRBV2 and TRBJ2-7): EPEVTQTPSHQVTQMGQEVILRCVPISNHLYFYWYRQILGQKVEFLVSFYNNEISEKSEIFDDQFSVERPDGSNFTLKIRSTKLEDSAMYFCASSGPGLGGGRRAYEQYFGPGTRLTVT.

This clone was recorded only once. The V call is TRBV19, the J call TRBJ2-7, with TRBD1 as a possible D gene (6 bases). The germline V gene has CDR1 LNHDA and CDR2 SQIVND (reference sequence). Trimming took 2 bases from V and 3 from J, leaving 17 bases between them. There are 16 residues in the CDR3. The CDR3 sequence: CASSIQGRALFYEQYF. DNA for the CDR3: TGTGCCAGTAGTATACAGGGGCGAGCCCTATTCTACGAGCAGTACTTC.

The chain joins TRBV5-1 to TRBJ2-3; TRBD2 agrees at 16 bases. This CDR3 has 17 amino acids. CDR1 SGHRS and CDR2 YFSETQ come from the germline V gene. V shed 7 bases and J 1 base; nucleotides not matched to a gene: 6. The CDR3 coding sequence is TGCGCCAGCCCCGGGACTAGCGGGAGGGGGGGCACAGATACGCAGTATTTT. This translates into CASPGTSGRGGTDTQYF.

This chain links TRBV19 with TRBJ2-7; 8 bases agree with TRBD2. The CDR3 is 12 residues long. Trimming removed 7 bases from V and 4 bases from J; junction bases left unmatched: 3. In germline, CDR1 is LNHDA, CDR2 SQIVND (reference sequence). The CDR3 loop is CASKSGGYEQYF. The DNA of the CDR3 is TGTGCCAGTAAGAGCGGGGGTTACGAGCAGTACTTC.

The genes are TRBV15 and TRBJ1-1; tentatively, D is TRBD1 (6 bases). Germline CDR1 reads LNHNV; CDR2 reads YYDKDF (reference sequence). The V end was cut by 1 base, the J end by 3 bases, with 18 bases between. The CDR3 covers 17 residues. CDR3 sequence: CATSRVGGAWGYTEAFF. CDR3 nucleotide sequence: TGTGCCACCAGCAGAGTTGGGGGCGCCTGGGGTTACACTGAAGCTTTCTTT.

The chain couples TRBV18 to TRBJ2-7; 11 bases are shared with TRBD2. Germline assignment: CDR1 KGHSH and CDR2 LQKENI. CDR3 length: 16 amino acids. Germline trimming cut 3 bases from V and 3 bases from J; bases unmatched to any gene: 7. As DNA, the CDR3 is TGTGCCAGCTCACCGTCCCTAGCGGGAGGACTCTACGAGCAGTACTTC. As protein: CASSPSLAGGLYEQYF.

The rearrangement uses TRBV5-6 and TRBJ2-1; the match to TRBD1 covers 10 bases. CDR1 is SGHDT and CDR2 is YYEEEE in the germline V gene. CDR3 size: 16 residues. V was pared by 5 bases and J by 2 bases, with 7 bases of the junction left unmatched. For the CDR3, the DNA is TGTGCCAGCAGGTCCTGGGGGACAGGGGCCTACAATGAGCAGTTCTTC. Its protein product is CASRSWGTGAYNEQFF. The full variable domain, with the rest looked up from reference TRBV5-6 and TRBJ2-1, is DAGVTQSPTHLIKTRGQQVTLRCSPKSGHDTVSWYQQALGQGPQFIFQYYEEEERQRGNFPDRFSGHQFPNYSSELNVNALLLGDSALYLCASRSWGTGAYNEQFFGPGTRLTVL.

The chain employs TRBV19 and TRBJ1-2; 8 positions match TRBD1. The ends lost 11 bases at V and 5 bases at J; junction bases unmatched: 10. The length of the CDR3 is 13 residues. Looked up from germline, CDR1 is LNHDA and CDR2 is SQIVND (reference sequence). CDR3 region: CASTGDLWYGYTF. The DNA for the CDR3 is TGTGCCTCGACAGGGGATCTTTGGTATGGCTACACCTTC.

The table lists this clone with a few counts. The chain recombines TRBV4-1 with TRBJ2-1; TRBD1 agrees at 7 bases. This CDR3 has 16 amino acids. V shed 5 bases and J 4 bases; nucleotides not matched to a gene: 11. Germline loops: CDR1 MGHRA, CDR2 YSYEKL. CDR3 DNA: TGCGCCAGCAGCTGGAGCCGGGACAGCTGGTACAATGAGCAGTTCTTC. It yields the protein CASSWSRDSWYNEQFF.